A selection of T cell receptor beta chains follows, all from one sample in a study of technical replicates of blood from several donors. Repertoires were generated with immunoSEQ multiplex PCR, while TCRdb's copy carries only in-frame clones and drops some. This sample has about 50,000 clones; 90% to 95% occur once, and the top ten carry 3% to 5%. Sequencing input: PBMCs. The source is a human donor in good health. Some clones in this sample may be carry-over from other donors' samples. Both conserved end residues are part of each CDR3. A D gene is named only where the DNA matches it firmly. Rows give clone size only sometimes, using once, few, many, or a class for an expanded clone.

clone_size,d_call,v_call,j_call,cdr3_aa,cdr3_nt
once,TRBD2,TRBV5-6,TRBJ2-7,CASSGGLRGSYEQYF,TGTGCCAGCAGCGGGGGACTACGGGGGTCCTACGAGCAGTACTTC
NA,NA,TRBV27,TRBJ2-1,CASALGRYNEQFF,TGTGCCAGCGCCCTAGGCCGCTACAATGAGCAGTTCTTC
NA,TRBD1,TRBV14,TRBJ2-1,CASRGDRGSNEQFF,TGTGCCAGCAGGGGGGACAGGGGATCCAATGAGCAGTTCTTC
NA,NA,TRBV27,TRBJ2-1,CASSKETGGQQFF,TGTGCCAGCAGCAAAGAAACGGGGGGCCAGCAGTTCTTC
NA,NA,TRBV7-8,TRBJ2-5,CASSSGSAAETQYF,TGTGCCAGCAGCTCCGGTTCAGCAGCGGAGACCCAGTACTTC
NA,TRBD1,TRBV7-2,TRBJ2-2,CASRSGTGRNGELFF,TGTGCCAGCAGATCCGGGACAGGGCGTAACGGGGAGCTGTTTTTT
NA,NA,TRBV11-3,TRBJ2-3,CASSQGTGSTDTQYF,TGTGCCAGCAGCCAGGGGACGGGTAGCACAGATACGCAGTATTTT
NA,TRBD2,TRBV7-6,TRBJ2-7,CASSFTSGDSYEQYF,TGTGCCAGCAGCTTTACTAGCGGGGACTCCTACGAGCAGTACTTC
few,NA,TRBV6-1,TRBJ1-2,CASSEESGANYGYTF,TGTGCCAGCAGTGAAGAGTCAGGGGCTAACTATGGCTACACCTTC
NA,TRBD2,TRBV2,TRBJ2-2,CASSIRRGTSGGLMNTGELFF,TGTGCCAGCAGTATCAGGCGTGGGACTAGCGGGGGGCTTATGAACACCGGGGAGCTGTTTTTT
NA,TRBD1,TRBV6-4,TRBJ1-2,CASNPDRGPGNYGYTF,TGTGCCAGCAACCCCGACAGGGGGCCTGGGAACTATGGCTACACCTTC
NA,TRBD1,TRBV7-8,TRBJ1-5,CASSPGQGMGQPQHF,TGTGCCAGCAGCCCAGGACAGGGAATGGGTCAGCCCCAGCATTTT
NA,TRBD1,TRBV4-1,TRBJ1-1,CASSHGTGGTEAFF,TGCGCCAGCAGCCATGGGACAGGGGGGACTGAAGCTTTCTTT
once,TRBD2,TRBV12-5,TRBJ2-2,CASGPASGSPVPGELFF,TGTGCTAGTGGTCCGGCTAGCGGGAGCCCTGTCCCCGGGGAGCTGTTTTTT
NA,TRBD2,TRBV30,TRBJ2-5,CAWSASGRAAGRETQYF,TGTGCCTGGAGTGCTAGCGGGAGGGCCGCGGGGAGGGAGACCCAGTACTTC
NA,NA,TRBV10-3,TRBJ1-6,CAILGPESSYNSPLHF,TGTGCCATCTTGGGCCCCGAGAGCTCCTATAATTCACCCCTCCACTTT
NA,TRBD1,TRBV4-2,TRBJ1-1,CASSQAPGQGNTEAFF,TGTGCCAGCAGCCAAGCCCCGGGACAGGGCAACACTGAAGCTTTCTTT
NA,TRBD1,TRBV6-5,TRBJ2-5,CASMLGQGGIKTQYF,TGTGCCAGCATGCTAGGACAGGGGGGAATAAAGACCCAGTACTTC